This T cell receptor (beta chain) is from a study of early T cells in non-severe SARS-CoV-2 infection (dated by TCRdb to the early 2020s). Background for the entire study: Bulk RNA from unsorted whole blood was used for TCR sequencing, so alpha and beta chains could not be paired. General conclusions and limits of the study: VDJdb matching was skewed toward anti-spike CD8 responses and likely underestimated virus-specific expansions by missing private and CD4 specificities.

Libraries were constructed by 5' RACE. Sequencing was carried out with a NextSeq 500. To correct for sequencing error and PCR bias, the TCR library protocol tagged individual cDNA molecules with unique molecular identifiers. Sequencing covered both TCR alpha and beta chains, and within each sample the abundances of alpha and beta sequences were tightly co-correlated. As for the original processing: Decombinator V4 was used to annotate TCR sequences for V gene, J gene and CDR3. TCRs were defined as expanded if a significant change between any two time points was detected under a Poisson model with p below 0.0001. Abundances of TCRs were expressed as counts per million after normalisation to the total number of TCRs sequenced in each sample. MAIT TCRs were defined by TRAV1-2 paired with TRAJ12, TRAJ20 or TRAJ33, and iNKT TCRs by TRAV10 paired with TRAJ18. VDJdb, accessed 1 November 2021, was searched for CMV, EBV and SARS-CoV-2 annotated TCRs, with TCRs annotated for multiple antigens excluded. Using fastp at Q25 and MiXCR, TCRdb reprocessed the public reads and kept productive beta chains. Each entry is one CDR3 protein sequence, shown with its most common DNA and genes. In this record, the V and J calls reflect TCRdb's handling and not the investigators' own analysis. Here the sample has about 33,000 distinct CDR3 sequences; under 5.5% occur a single time. The ten largest clones add up to 7% to 9% of the sample.

Points on this clonotype: It lacks a known antigen. The sample holds no much larger clone one base away, and base qualities are not on file.

A case-control design nested within a healthcare worker cohort in London, UK, was used, with weekly nasopharyngeal swab PCR tests and blood sampling performed. Healthcare workers were enrolled in the week of the UK lockdown, from 23 to 31 March 2020, and were followed every week for up to roughly 16 weeks. A distance of 8 bases separates the germline ends of V and J, which lose 3 bases and 2 bases respectively. Via the germline V gene (reference sequence), CDR1 is SEHNR and CDR2 FQNEAQ. The CDR3 measures 13 amino acids from cysteine to phenylalanine. Kept here is only the CDR3 DNA, which spans 39 bases and is read in frame from base 1.

This clonotype originated in an adult who was a healthcare worker with PCR-confirmed SARS-CoV-2 infection or an uninfected control (not recorded which). The chain is assembled from TRBV7-9 and TRBJ2-7; no D segment can be confidently identified. Sequencing was performed on whole blood. The DNA sequence is TGTGCCAGCAGCTTGGCAGAAGCCTACGAGCAGTACTTC. This translates into CASSLAEAYEQYF.